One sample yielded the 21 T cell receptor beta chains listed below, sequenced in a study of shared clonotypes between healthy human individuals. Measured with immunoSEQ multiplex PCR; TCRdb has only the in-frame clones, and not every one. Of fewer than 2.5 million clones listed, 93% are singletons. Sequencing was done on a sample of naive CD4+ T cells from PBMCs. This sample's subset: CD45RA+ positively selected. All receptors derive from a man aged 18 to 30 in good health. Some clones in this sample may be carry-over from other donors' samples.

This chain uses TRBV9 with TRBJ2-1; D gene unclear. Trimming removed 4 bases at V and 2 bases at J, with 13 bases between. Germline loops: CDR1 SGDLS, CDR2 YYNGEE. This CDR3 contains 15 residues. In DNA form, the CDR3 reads TGTGCCAGCAGCTCAACTACTGGAACCTACAATGAGCAGTTCTTC. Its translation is CASSSTTGTYNEQFF.

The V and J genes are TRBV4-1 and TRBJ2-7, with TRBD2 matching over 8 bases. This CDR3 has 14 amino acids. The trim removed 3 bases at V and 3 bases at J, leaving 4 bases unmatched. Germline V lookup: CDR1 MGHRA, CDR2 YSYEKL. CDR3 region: CASSQTLAGYEQYF. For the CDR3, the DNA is TGCGCCAGCAGCCAGACCCTAGCGGGCTACGAGCAGTACTTC.

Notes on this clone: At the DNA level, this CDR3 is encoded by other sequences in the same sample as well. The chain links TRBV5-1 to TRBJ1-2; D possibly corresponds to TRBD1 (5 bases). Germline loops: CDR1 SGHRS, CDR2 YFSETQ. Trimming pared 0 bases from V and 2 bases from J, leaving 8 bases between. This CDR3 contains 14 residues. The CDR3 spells CASSLGDGNYGYTF. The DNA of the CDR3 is TGCGCCAGCAGCTTGGGGGACGGAAACTATGGCTACACCTTC.

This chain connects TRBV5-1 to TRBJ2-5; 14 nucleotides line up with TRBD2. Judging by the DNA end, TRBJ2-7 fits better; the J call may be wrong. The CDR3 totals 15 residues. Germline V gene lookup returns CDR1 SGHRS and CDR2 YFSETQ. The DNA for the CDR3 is TGCGCCAGCGGCCATGGGACTAGCGGGAGCTACGAGCAGTACTTC. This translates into CASGHGTSGSYEQYF.

As DNA, the CDR3 is TGTGCCAGCAGTTTTCCCATACCGGGGGTGTACGAGCAGTACTTC. This gives the protein CASSFPIPGVYEQYF. V gene TRBV27 combines with J gene TRBJ2-7; the D gene is possibly TRBD2 (6 bases). The CDR3 totals 15 residues. The V gene's germline CDR1 is MNHEY and CDR2 SMNVEV (reference sequence). V was pared by 3 bases and J by 4 bases, with 16 bases between.

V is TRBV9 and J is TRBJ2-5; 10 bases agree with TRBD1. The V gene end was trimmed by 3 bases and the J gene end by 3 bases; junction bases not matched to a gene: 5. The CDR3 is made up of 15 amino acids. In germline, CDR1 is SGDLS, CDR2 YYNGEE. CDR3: CASSAAGTGEETQYF. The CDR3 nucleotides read TGTGCCAGCAGCGCAGCCGGGACAGGGGAAGAGACCCAGTACTTC.

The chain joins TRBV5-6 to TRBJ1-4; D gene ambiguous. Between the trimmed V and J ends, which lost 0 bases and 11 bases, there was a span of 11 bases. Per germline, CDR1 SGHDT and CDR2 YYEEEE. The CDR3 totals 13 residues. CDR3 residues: CASSLGRSDKLFF. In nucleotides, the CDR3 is TGTGCCAGCAGCTTGGGCCGCTCAGACAAACTGTTTTTT.

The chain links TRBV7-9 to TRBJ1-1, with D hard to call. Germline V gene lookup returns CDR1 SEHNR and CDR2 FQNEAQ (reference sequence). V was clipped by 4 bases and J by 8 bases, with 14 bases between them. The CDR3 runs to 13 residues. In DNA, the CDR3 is TGTGCCAGCAGCTCGGAACCTCGAGGGGAAGCTTTCTTT. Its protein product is CASSSEPRGEAFF.

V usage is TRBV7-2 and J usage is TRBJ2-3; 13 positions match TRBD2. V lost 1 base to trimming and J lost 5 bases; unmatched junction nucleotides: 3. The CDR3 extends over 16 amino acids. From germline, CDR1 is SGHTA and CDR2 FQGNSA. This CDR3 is CASSLGTSGSVDTQYF. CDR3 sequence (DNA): TGTGCCAGCAGCTTAGGGACTAGCGGGAGTGTAGATACGCAGTATTTT.

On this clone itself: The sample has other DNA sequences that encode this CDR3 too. In DNA, the CDR3 is TGTGCCAGCAGCTCCGGGACTAGCGGGAGCGAGCAGTACTTC. Residues: CASSSGTSGSEQYF. V gene TRBV7-2 combines with J gene TRBJ2-7; TRBD2 matches at 14 bases. This CDR3 region has 14 residues. Trimming took 4 bases from V and 6 from J; bases not matched to a gene: 2. The germline CDR1 and CDR2 sequences are SGHTA and FQGNSA.

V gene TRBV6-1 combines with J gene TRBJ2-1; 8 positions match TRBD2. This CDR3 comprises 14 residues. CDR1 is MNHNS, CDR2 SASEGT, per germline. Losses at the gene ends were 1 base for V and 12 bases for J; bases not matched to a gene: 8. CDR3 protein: CASSEGGSGALQFF. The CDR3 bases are TGTGCCAGCAGTGAAGGAGGTAGCGGGGCACTGCAGTTCTTC.

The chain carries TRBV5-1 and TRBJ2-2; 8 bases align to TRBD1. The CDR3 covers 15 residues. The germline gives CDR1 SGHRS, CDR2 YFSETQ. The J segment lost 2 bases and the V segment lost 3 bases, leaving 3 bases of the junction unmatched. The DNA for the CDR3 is TGCGCCAGCAGCTCACAGGGGGTTAACACCGGGGAGCTGTTTTTT. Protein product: CASSSQGVNTGELFF.

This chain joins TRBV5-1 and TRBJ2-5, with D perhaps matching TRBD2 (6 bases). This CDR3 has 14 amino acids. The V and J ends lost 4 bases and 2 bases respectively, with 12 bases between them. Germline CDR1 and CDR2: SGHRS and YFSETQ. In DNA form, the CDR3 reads TGCGCCAGCAGCCCAAGACTAGGTCAAGAGACCCAGTACTTC. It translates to CASSPRLGQETQYF.

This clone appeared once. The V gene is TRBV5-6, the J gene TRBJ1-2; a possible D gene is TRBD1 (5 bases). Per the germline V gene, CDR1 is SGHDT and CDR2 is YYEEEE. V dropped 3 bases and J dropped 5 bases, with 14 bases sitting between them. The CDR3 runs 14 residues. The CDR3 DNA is TGTGCCAGCAGCTCGGGGGACGGAAGATATGGCTACACCTTC. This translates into CASSSGDGRYGYTF.

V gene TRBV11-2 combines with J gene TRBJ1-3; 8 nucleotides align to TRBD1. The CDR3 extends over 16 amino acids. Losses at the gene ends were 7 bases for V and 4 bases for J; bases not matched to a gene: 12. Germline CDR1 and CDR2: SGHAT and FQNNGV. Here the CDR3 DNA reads TGTGCCAGCACCTCCACCCCCAGGGGGCGCGGAAACACCATATATTTT. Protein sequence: CASTSTPRGRGNTIYF.

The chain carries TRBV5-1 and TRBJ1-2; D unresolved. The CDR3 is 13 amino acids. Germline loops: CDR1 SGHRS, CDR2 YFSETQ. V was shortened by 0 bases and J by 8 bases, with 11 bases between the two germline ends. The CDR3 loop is CASSLGVKEGYTF. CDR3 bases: TGCGCCAGCAGCTTGGGGGTAAAGGAAGGCTACACCTTC. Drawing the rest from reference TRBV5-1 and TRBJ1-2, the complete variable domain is KAGVTQTPRYLIKTRGQQVTLSCSPISGHRSVSWYQQTPGQGLQFLFEYFSETQRNKGNFPGRFSGRQFSNSRSEMNVSTLELGDSALYLCASSLGVKEGYTFGSGTRLTVV.

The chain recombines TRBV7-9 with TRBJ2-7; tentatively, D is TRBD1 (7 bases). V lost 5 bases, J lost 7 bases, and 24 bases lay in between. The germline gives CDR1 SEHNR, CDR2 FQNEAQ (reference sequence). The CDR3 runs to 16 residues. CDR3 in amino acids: CASSLFGQASGGEQYF. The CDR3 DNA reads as TGTGCCAGCAGCCTTTTCGGACAGGCCTCTGGGGGGGAGCAGTACTTC.

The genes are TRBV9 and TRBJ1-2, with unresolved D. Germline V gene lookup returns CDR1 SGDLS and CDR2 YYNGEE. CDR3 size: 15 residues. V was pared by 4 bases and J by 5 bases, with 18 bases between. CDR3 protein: CASSSHVGETYGYTF. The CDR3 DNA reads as TGTGCCAGCAGCTCCCACGTTGGGGAAACGTATGGCTACACCTTC.

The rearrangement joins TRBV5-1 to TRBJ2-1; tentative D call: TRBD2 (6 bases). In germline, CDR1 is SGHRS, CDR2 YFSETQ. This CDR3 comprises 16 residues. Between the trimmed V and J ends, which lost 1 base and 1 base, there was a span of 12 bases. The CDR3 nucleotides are TGCGCCAGCAGCTTGTCTTCCGGGACTTCCTACAATGAGCAGTTCTTC. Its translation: CASSLSSGTSYNEQFF. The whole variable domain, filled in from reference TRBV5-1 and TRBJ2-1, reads KAGVTQTPRYLIKTRGQQVTLSCSPISGHRSVSWYQQTPGQGLQFLFEYFSETQRNKGNFPGRFSGRQFSNSRSEMNVSTLELGDSALYLCASSLSSGTSYNEQFFGPGTRLTVL.

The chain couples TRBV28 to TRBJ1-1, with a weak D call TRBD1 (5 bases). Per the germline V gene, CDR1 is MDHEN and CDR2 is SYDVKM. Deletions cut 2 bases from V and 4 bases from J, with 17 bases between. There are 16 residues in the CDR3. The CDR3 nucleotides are TGTGCCAGCAGTTTACTGGGCCCCGGGGCGGTCACTGAAGCTTTCTTT. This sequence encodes CASSLLGPGAVTEAFF.

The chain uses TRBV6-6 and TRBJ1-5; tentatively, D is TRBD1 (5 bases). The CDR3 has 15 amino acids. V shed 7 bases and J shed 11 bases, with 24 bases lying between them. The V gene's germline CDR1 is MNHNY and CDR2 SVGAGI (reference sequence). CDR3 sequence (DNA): TGTGCCAGCAACCCGGACCAGGGTGCCCAAGGGACCCAGCATTTT. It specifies CASNPDQGAQGTQHF.